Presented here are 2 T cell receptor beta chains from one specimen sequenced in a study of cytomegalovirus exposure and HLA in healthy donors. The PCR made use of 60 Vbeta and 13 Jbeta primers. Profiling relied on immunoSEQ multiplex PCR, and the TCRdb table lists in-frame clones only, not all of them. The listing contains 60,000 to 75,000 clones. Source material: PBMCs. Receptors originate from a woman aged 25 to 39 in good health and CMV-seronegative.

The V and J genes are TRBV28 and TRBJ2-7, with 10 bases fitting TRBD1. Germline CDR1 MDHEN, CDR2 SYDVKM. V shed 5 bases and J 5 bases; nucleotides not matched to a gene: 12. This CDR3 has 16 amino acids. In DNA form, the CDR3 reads TGTGCCAGCAGTAAACCACGGGACAGGGGATACCACGAGCAGTACTTC. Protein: CASSKPRDRGYHEQYF.

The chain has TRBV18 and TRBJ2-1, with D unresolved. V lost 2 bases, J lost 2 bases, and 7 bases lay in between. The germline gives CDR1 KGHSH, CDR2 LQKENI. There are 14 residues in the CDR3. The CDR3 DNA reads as TGTGCCAGCTCACCAGGGCAGACCTACAATGAGCAGTTCTTC. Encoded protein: CASSPGQTYNEQFF.